These 16 T cell receptor beta chains were all obtained from the same sample, sequenced in a study of T cell repertoires in cytomegalovirus infection (dated by TCRdb to between 2018 and 2020). The meaning of the sample's treatment or condition label: in vitro stimulation with specific CMV peptide epitopes to enrich CMV-specific T cells. No antigen is known for these receptors. Sequencer: Illumina HiSeq 1500. TCRdb trimmed the raw reads at Q25, called clones with MiXCR and kept productive beta chains. Each record represents a unique CDR3 protein, reported with the most common genes and DNA among its rows. The sample table records a few hundred thousand distinct CDR3 sequences; around two fifths of these occur just once. 48% of the sample rests with the top ten. The specimen was cultured PBMCs, collected from culture after CMV antigen stimulation. Source of these receptors: a human donor in good health (CMV status not recorded). Some clones in this sample may be carry-over from other donors' samples.

The CDR3 region is CASSRTSGRPNYEQYF. The CDR3 nucleotides read TGTGCCAGCAGCCGGACTAGCGGGAGGCCCAACTACGAGCAGTACTTC. This chain connects TRBV7-2 to TRBJ2-7; 14 bases agree with TRBD2. J was trimmed by 3 bases and V by 5 bases; bases with no gene match: 6. Germline assignment: CDR1 SGHTA and CDR2 FQGNSA. This CDR3 spans 16 amino acids.

This clonotype was recorded a few times. The chain is built from TRBV7-6 and TRBJ2-2, with D tentatively TRBD1 or TRBD2 (5 bases each). CDR1 is SGHVS and CDR2 is FNYEAQ in the germline V gene. The ends were cut back, 5 bases at V and 1 base at J, with 11 bases in the middle. The CDR3 runs 15 residues. This CDR3 reads CASSQAGRNTGELFF. In DNA, the CDR3 is TGTGCCAGCAGCCAAGCAGGGAGGAACACCGGGGAGCTGTTTTTT.

This clonotype turned up a few times. The chain recombines TRBV6-1 with TRBJ2-5; 10 nucleotides match TRBD2. J gave up 2 bases and V 6 bases, and 3 bases lay outside the gene matches. CDR1 is MNHNS, CDR2 SASEGT, per germline. This CDR3 has 14 amino acids. Here the CDR3 reads CASSKRGGQETQYF. In DNA, the CDR3 is TGTGCCAGCAGCAAGCGGGGGGGACAAGAGACCCAGTACTTC.

The rearrangement joins TRBV20-1 to TRBJ2-7; D is perhaps TRBD1 (5 bases). The V gene lost 7 bases and the J gene lost 0 bases, with 10 bases spanning the gap. The CDR3 has 12 residues. CDR1 and CDR2 (germline): DFQATT, SNEGSKA (reference sequence). CDR3 sequence: CSGQTDSYEQYF. CDR3 bases: TGCAGTGGACAGACCGACTCCTACGAGCAGTACTTC.

This chain links TRBV10-2 with TRBJ2-1, with D maybe TRBD2 (5 bases). In germline, CDR1 is WSHSY, CDR2 SAAADI. The CDR3 is made up of 13 amino acids. The V end was cut by 7 bases, the J end by 3 bases, with 10 bases between. The CDR3: CASKAGNYNEQFF. In DNA, the CDR3 is TGCGCCAGCAAGGCGGGTAACTACAATGAGCAGTTCTTC.

This chain uses TRBV7-9 with TRBJ2-7; D might be TRBD2 (5 bases). Germline V gene sequence: CDR1 SEHNR, CDR2 FQNEAQ (reference sequence). V lost 5 bases to trimming and J lost 5 bases, with 16 bases between them. The CDR3 has 14 amino acids. CDR3 bases: TGTGCCAGCAGCCAGCCGGGATACACCCACGAGCAGTACTTC. Protein: CASSQPGYTHEQYF. Looking up the rest from reference TRBV7-9 and TRBJ2-7 gives the full variable domain: DTGVSQNPRHKITKRGQNVTFRCDPISEHNRLYWYRQTLGQGPEFLTYFQNEAQLEKSRLLSDRFSAERPKGSFSTLEIQRTEQGDSAMYLCASSQPGYTHEQYFGPGTRLTVT.

In its sample, this clonotype was seen a few times. The chain carries TRBV19 and TRBJ2-3; D call uncertain. Per germline, CDR1 LNHDA and CDR2 SQIVND (reference sequence). This CDR3 region has 14 residues. V lost 7 bases and J lost 2, with 13 bases in between. The CDR3: CASIGRKLTDTQYF. In nucleotides, the CDR3 is TGTGCCAGTATCGGGCGTAAACTCACAGATACGCAGTATTTT. Full variable domain (remainder filled in from reference TRBV19 and TRBJ2-3): DGGITQSPKYLFRKEGQNVTLSCEQNLNHDAMYWYRQDPGQGLRLIYYSQIVNDFQKGDIAEGYSVSREKKESFPLTVTSAQKNPTAFYLCASIGRKLTDTQYFGPGTRLTVL.

This clonotype has a count of ten or more. The CDR3 DNA reads TGTGCCAGCAGCACCCCCCGGGACCTCACGAGGGGTGGCTCCTACGAGCAGTACTTC. The encoded protein is CASSTPRDLTRGGSYEQYF. This rearrangement joins TRBV7-8 to TRBJ2-7; perhaps D is TRBD1 or TRBD2 (5 bases each). Trimming left V 5 bases short and J 0 bases short, with 26 bases between. This CDR3 comprises 19 residues. In germline, CDR1 is SGHVS, CDR2 FQNEAQ.

This clonotype was observed once. The chain combines TRBV27 with TRBJ2-3; maybe TRBD2 (6 bases). Trimming removed 3 bases from V and 1 base from J, with 17 bases in between. This CDR3 has 17 amino acids. In germline, CDR1 is MNHEY, CDR2 SMNVEV (reference sequence). The CDR3 here is CASSFFQNSGGTDTQYF. CDR3 sequence (DNA): TGTGCCAGCAGTTTCTTCCAAAATAGCGGAGGCACAGATACGCAGTATTTT.

In regard to this clonotype: This may come from a read error, since a much larger clone is one base off. This chain links TRBV7-2 with TRBJ1-6, with D possibly matching TRBD1 (5 bases). CDR1 is SGHTA, CDR2 FQGNSA, per germline. The CDR3 has 14 amino acids. For the CDR3, the DNA is TGTTCCAGCAGCTTAGTTGGGGGAAATTCACCCCTCCACTTT. Its protein product is CSSSLVGGNSPLHF.

The genes are TRBV5-4 and TRBJ1-2; D not resolved. CDR1 is SGHNT and CDR2 is YYREEE in the germline V gene (reference sequence). Trimming took off 0 bases at V and 7 bases at J, with 10 bases between the two ends. The CDR3 sequence is 13 residues long. The CDR3 reads CASSLVEGGGYTF. For the CDR3, the DNA is TGTGCCAGCAGCTTGGTGGAGGGCGGTGGCTACACCTTC.

V gene TRBV11-2 combines with J gene TRBJ2-7; no clear D gene. V lost 1 base to trimming and J lost 5 bases, with 12 bases between them. The CDR3 has 14 residues. Germline CDR1 reads SGHAT; CDR2 reads FQNNGV. DNA of the CDR3: TGTGCCAGCAGCTTAGTCAATTGGGTTCACGAGCAGTACTTC. Its translation is CASSLVNWVHEQYF. Combining the CDR3 with reference TRBV11-2 and TRBJ2-7 gives the whole variable domain EAGVAQSPRYKIIEKRQSVAFWCNPISGHATLYWYQQILGQGPKLLIQFQNNGVVDDSQLPKDRFSAERLKGVDSTLKIQPAKLEDSAVYLCASSLVNWVHEQYFGPGTRLTVT.

V usage is TRBV20-1 and J usage is TRBJ1-4; no firm D call. The CDR3 covers 14 residues. V gave up 0 bases and J gave up 8 bases, with 13 bases separating them. Germline CDR1 and CDR2: DFQATT and SNEGSKA (reference sequence). The CDR3 region has the DNA TGCAGTGCTAGAGATTCCGGGTTGGGGGAAAAACTGTTTTTT. Amino acids: CSARDSGLGEKLFF.

This clonotype was observed at least ten times. The rearrangement joins TRBV7-2 to TRBJ2-7, with D uncertain. The V and J ends lost 3 bases and 3 bases respectively, with 9 bases between them. The CDR3 extends over 13 amino acids. Germline CDR1 is SGHTA and CDR2 is FQGNSA. CDR3 region: CASSFDGIYEQYF. The CDR3 DNA reads TGTGCCAGCAGCTTTGATGGAATCTACGAGCAGTACTTC.

The chain combines TRBV19 with TRBJ1-6, with D perhaps TRBD1 (5 bases). This CDR3 has 14 amino acids. Germline V gene sequence: CDR1 LNHDA, CDR2 SQIVND (reference sequence). The CDR3 DNA is TGTGCTACCTCTGCCGGGACCTCCTATCGTCCCCTCCACTTT. Protein: CATSAGTSYRPLHF.

Only a few counts were recorded for this clonotype. The chain joins TRBV20-1 to TRBJ2-7, with 9 bases matching TRBD2. The CDR3 has 14 amino acids. Trimming at V came to 2 bases and at J to 1 base, leaving 3 bases not matched to a gene. Germline assignment: CDR1 DFQATT and CDR2 SNEGSKA (reference sequence). DNA of the CDR3: TGCAGTGCTAGAACCCTAGCGGGATCCTACGAGCAGTACTTC. Translating gives CSARTLAGSYEQYF.